These 5 T cell receptor beta chains came from one sample sequenced in a study of Ad26.COV2.S vaccination and SARS-CoV-2 variants. This table comes from immunoSEQ multiplex PCR, and its TCRdb copy is limited to in-frame clones, with some not included. The data show 440,000 or so clones, with 90% seen just once and roughly 4.3% held by the top ten. Documented treatment: some 20 received Ad26.COV2.S at low or high dose, single or two shots; five or six received placebo; per-sample allocation not given. Sampling was done on day 63 after the first vaccine or placebo injection. The input for sequencing was peripheral blood, taken in a trial of Ad26.COV2.S vaccine versus placebo. The receptors stem from a person aged 18 to 65 who received the Ad26.COV2.S COVID-19 vaccine or a placebo.

V and J are TRBV27 and TRBJ2-1, with a possible D match to TRBD2 (5 bases). V lost 4 bases, J lost 7 bases, and 8 bases lay in between. Germline loops: CDR1 MNHEY, CDR2 SMNVEV (reference sequence). This CDR3 has 12 amino acids. CDR3 in DNA: TGTGCCAGCAGTTCCTCGGGAAATGAGCAGTTCTTC. This codes for CASSSSGNEQFF.

The rearrangement uses TRBV7-6 and TRBJ1-3, with 9 bases that match TRBD1. Germline CDR1 is SGHVS and CDR2 is FNYEAQ. J was trimmed by 6 bases and V by 5 bases; bases with no gene match: 11. The CDR3 loop spans 16 amino acids. The CDR3 here is CASSGITGGKENTIYF. Here the CDR3 DNA reads TGTGCCAGCAGCGGGATCACAGGGGGCAAAGAAAACACCATATATTTT.

The V call is TRBV19, the J call TRBJ2-4; D gene ambiguous. CDR3 length: 14 residues. Between the trimmed V and J ends, which lost 3 bases and 8 bases, there was a span of 14 bases. In germline, CDR1 is LNHDA, CDR2 SQIVND (reference sequence). The CDR3 is CASSIASTRDIQYF. The DNA for the CDR3 is TGTGCCAGTAGTATCGCGTCAACAAGGGACATTCAGTACTTC.

This clone appeared once. V is TRBV18 and J is TRBJ1-2, with D hard to call. This CDR3 has 13 residues. Per germline, CDR1 KGHSH and CDR2 LQKENI. V gave up 3 bases and J gave up 7 bases, with 12 bases separating them. Here the CDR3 reads CASSPPPPGGYTF. CDR3 coding DNA: TGTGCCAGCTCACCCCCGCCCCCGGGTGGCTACACCTTC.

The chain uses TRBV19 and TRBJ1-5; a weak D match, TRBD1 (5 bases). V lost 2 bases and J 6 bases, leaving 8 bases between the germline ends. The CDR3 totals 13 residues. Germline V gene sequence: CDR1 LNHDA, CDR2 SQIVND (reference sequence). This chain's CDR3 is CASSIQGVQPQHF. The DNA of the CDR3 is TGTGCCAGTAGTATACAGGGAGTTCAGCCCCAGCATTTT.